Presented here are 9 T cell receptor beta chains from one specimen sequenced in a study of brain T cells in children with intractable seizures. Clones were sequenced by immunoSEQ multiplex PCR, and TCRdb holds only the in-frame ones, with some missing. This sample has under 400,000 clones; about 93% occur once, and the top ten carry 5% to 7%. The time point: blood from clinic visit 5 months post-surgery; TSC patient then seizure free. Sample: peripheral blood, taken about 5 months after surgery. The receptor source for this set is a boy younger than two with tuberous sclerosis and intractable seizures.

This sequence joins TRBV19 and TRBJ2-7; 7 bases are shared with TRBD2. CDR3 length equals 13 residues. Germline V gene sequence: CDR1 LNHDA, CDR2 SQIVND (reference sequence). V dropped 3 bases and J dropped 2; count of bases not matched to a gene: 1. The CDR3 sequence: CASSIGLAYEQYF. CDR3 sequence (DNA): TGTGCCAGTAGTATCGGACTAGCCTACGAGCAGTACTTC.

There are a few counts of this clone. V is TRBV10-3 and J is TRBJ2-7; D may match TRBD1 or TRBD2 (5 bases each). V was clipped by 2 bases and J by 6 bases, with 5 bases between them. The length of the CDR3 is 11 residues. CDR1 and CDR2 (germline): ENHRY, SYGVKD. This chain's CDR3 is CAISEGGEQYF. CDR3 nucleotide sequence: TGTGCCATCAGTGAGGGGGGCGAGCAGTACTTC.

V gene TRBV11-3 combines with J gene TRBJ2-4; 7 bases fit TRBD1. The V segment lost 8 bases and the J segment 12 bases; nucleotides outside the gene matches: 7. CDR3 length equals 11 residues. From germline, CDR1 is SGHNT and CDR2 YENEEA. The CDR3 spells CASADRATQYF. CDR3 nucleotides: TGTGCCAGCGCAGACAGGGCTACTCAGTACTTC.

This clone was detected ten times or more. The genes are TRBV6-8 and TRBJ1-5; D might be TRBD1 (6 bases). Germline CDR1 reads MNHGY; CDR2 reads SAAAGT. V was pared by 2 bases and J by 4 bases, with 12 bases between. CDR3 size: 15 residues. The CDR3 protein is CASSYGQHDNQPQHF. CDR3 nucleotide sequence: TGTGCCAGCAGTTACGGACAGCACGATAATCAGCCCCAGCATTTT.

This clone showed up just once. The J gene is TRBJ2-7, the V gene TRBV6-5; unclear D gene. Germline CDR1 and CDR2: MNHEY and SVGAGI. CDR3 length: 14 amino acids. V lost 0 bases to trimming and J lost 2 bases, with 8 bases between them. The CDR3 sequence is CASSYSSGPYEQYF. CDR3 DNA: TGTGCCAGCAGTTACTCATCCGGGCCCTACGAGCAGTACTTC.

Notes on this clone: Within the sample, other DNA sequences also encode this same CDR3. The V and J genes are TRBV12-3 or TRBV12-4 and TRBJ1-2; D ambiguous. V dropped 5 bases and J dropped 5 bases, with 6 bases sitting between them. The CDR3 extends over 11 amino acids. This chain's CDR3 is CASSLGYGYTF. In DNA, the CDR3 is TGTGCCAGCAGTCTAGGATATGGCTACACCTTC.

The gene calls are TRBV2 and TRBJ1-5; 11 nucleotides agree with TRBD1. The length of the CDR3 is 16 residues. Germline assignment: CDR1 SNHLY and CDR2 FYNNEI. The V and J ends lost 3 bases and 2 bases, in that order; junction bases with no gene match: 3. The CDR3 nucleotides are TGTGCCAGCAGTGATGGGACAGGGGGTGGCAATCAGCCCCAGCATTTT. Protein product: CASSDGTGGGNQPQHF. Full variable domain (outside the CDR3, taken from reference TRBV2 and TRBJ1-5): EPEVTQTPSHQVTQMGQEVILRCVPISNHLYFYWYRQILGQKVEFLVSFYNNEISEKSEIFDDQFSVERPDGSNFTLKIRSTKLEDSAMYFCASSDGTGGGNQPQHFGDGTRLSIL.

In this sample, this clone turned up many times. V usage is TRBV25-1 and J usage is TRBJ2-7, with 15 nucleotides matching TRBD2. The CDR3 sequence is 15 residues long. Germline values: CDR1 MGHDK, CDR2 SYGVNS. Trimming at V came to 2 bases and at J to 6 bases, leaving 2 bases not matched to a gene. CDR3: CASSEPGLAGGEQYF. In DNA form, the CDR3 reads TGTGCCAGCAGTGAACCGGGACTAGCGGGAGGCGAGCAGTACTTC.

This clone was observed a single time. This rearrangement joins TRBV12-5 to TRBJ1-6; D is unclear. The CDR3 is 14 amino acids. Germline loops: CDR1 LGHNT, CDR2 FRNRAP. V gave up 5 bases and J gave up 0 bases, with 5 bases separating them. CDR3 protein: CASGQVSYNSPLHF. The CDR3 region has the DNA TGTGCTAGTGGTCAGGTCTCCTATAATTCACCCCTCCACTTT. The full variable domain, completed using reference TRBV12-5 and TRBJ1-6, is DARVTQTPRHKVTEMGQEVTMRCQPILGHNTVFWYRQTMMQGLELLAYFRNRAPLDDSGMPKDRFSAEMPDATLATLKIQPSEPRDSAVYFCASGQVSYNSPLHFGNGTRLTVT.